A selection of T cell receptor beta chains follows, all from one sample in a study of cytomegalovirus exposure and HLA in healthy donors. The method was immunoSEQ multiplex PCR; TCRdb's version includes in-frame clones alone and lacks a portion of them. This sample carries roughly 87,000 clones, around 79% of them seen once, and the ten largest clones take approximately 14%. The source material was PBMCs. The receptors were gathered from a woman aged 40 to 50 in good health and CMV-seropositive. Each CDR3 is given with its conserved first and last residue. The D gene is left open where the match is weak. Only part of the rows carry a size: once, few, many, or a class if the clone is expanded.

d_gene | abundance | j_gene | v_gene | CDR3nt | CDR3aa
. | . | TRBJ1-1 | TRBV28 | TGTGCCAGCTGGGGCCAGATGAACACTGAAGCTTTCTTT | CASWGQMNTEAFF
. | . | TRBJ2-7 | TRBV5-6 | TGTGCCAGCAACCCAACAGGCTTAGACCCCTACGAGCAGTACTTC | CASNPTGLDPYEQYF
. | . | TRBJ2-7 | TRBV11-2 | TGTGCCGGCAGCCAGATCGGTCAGCGGCCAACCTACGAGCAGTACTTC | CAGSQIGQRPTYEQYF
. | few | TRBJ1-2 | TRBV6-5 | TGTGCCAGCAGTTACGGGGCACGAGGGGGAGGCTACACCTTC | CASSYGARGGGYTF
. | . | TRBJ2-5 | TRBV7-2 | TGTGCCAGCAGCCCTACAGGGCGCGAGACCCAGTACTTC | CASSPTGRETQYF
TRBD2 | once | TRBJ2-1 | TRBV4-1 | TGCGCCAGCAGCCAAGATAGTACTAGCGGGGGGCCTAGCAATGAGCAGTTCTTC | CASSQDSTSGGPSNEQFF
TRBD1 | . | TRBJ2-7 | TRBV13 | TGTGCCAGCAGCTTAGGCCAGGGGGCCTCCTACGAGCAGTACTTC | CASSLGQGASYEQYF
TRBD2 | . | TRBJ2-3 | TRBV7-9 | TGTGCCAGCACGGGGGCTAGCGGGGGATACCTTAGCACAGATACGCAGTATTTT | CASTGASGGYLSTDTQYF
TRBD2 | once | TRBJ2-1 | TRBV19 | TGTGCCAGTACGAGCGGGAGGGAAATCAATGAGCAGTTCTTC | CASTSGREINEQFF
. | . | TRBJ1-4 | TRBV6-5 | TGTGCCAGCAGTTTCAGGGGTGGTGAAAAACTGTTTTTT | CASSFRGGEKLFF
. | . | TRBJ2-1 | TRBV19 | TGTGCCAGTAGTATTAGACTCAATGAGCAGTTCTTC | CASSIRLNEQFF
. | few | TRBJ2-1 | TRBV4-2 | TGTGCCAGCAGCCCCATAACTGACCGAGGTGAGCAGTTCTTC | CASSPITDRGEQFF
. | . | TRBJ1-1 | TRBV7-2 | TGTGCCAGCACCCTAGGATGGAGGCCTGAAGCTTTCTTT | CASTLGWRPEAFF
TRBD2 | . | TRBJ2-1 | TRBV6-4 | TGTGCCAGCAGCGAAATGGGACTAGTCACTCCCAATGAGCAGTTCTTC | CASSEMGLVTPNEQFF
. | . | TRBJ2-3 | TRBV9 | TGTGCCAGCAGCGTATCGTACTCGTTGGATACGCAGTATTTT | CASSVSYSLDTQYF
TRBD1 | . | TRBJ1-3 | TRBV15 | TGTGCCACCAGCAGAGACAGGGGGCCTGGAAACACCATATATTTT | CATSRDRGPGNTIYF
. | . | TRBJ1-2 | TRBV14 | TGTGCCAGCAGCTGGGACACATCGGCCTATGGCTACACCTTC | CASSWDTSAYGYTF
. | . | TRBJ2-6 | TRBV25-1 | TGTGCCAGCAGCAAATCTGGGGCCAACGTCCTGACTTTC | CASSKSGANVLTF
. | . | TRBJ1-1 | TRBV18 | TGTGCCAGCTCCCAGTCGGGGGACACTGAAGCTTTCTTT | CASSQSGDTEAFF
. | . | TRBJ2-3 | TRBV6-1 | TGTGCCAGCAGTGAAGGGGGGGGCACAGATACGCAGTATTTT | CASSEGGGTDTQYF
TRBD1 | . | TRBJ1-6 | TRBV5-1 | TGCGCCAGCAGCTTGGGTTGGGGGGACAGCTCCTATAATTCACCCCTCCACTTT | CASSLGWGDSSYNSPLHF
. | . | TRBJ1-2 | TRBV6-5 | TGTGCCAGCAGTTACATGGTGGGAGATGGCTACACCTTC | CASSYMVGDGYTF
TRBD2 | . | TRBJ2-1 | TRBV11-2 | TGTGCCAGCAGCTTATGGGGGAGGGGGTTCTTC | CASSLWGRGFF
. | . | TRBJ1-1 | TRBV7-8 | TGTGCCAGCAGCCCGACGGCCGGTCTGGCGGGCACTGAAGCTTTCTTT | CASSPTAGLAGTEAFF
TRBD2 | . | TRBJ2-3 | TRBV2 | TGTGCCAGCACCCTCCGCGGGGGGGCTGGAGATACGCAGTATTTT | CASTLRGGAGDTQYF
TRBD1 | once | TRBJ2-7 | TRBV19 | TGTGCCAGTAGCCCCGACAGGGTCCAATACGAGCAGTACTTC | CASSPDRVQYEQYF
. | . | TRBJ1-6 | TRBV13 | TGTGCCAGCAGATTACGGACAGAAAATTCACCCCTCCACTTT | CASRLRTENSPLHF
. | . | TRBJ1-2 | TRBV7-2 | TGTGCCAGCAGTACTACGTTGGGCTATGGCTACACCTTC | CASSTTLGYGYTF
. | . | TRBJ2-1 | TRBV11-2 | TGTGCCAGCACCCCGGGACTGCCTAGCTATGAGCAGTTCTTC | CASTPGLPSYEQFF
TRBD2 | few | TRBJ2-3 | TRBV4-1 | TGCGCCAGCAGCCAAGAACTCGGCGGGGGGGCAGATACGCAGTATTTT | CASSQELGGGADTQYF
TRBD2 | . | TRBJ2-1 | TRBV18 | TGTGCCAGCTCACCAGGGACTAGCGGGGCGGAGCAGTTCTTC | CASSPGTSGAEQFF
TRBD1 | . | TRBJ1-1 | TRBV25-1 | TGTGCCAGCAGTGAATTGACAGGGGACCCTGAAGCTTTCTTT | CASSELTGDPEAFF
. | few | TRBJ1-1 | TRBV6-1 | TGTGCCAGCAGGGGTAGACTCCCACTAGCCACTGAAGCTTTCTTT | CASRGRLPLATEAFF
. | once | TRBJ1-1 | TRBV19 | TGTGCCAGTAGTATAGCACCGGGACATCCTCGATGGAGCACTGAAGCTTTCTTT | CASSIAPGHPRWSTEAFF
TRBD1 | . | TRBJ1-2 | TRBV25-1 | TGTGCCAGCAGTGACTGGGGTAGGACAGGGAACTATGGCTACACCTTC | CASSDWGRTGNYGYTF
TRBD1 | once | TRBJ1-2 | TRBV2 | TGTGCCAGCAGGGGACAGGACCTATCCGACTACACCTTC | CASRGQDLSDYTF
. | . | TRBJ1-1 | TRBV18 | TGTGCCAGCTCACCAAGGGAGTTGAACACTGAAGCTTTCTTT | CASSPRELNTEAFF
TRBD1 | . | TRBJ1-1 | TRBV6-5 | TGTGCCAGCACTAGGACAGGGGGGAACACTGAAGCTTTCTTT | CASTRTGGNTEAFF
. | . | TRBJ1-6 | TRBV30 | TGTGCCTGGAGAGGAGACAGGCTGAGCTCCTATAATTCACCCCTCCACTTT | CAWRGDRLSSYNSPLHF
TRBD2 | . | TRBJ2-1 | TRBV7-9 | TGTGCCAGCAGCCCTCCGGGACTAGCGGGAAATGAGCAGTTCTTC | CASSPPGLAGNEQFF
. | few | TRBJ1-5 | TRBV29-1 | TGCAGCGCCAGGGAGGGCGGCAATCAGCCCCAGCATTTT | CSAREGGNQPQHF
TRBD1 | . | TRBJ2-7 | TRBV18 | TGTGCCAGCTCACCCGGACAGGGGAATGGCGAGCAGTACTTC | CASSPGQGNGEQYF
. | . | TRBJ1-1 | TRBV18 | TGTGCCAGCTCACCACAAGGGGCAAACACTGAAGCTTTCTTT | CASSPQGANTEAFF
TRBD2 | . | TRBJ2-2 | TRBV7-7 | TGTGCTAGCAGCTTAGAGCTAGCGGGAACCGGGGAGCTGTTTTTT | CASSLELAGTGELFF
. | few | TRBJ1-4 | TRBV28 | TGTGCCAGCAGGAGAAATGAAAAACTGTTTTTT | CASRRNEKLFF
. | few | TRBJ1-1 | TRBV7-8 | TGTGCCAGCAGCTTAGGTAGGACAGTGAACACTGAAGCTTTCTTT | CASSLGRTVNTEAFF